The rows below give T cell receptor beta chains drawn from one sample of a study of T cells in Graves' hyperthyroidism and ophthalmopathy. TCRdb used MiXCR to reprocess the multiplex PCR reads, holding one entry per CDR3 protein. The table lists around 340,000 distinct CDR3 sequences, around 23% of them singletons. Sample: blood. These receptors were obtained from a woman between 45 and 65 years old with Graves' hyperthyroidism. Each CDR3 is given with its conserved first and last residue. The D gene is left open where the match is weak. Rows may omit the clone size; those that give it use once, few, many or a size class.

abundance	d_gene	v_gene	j_gene	CDR3aa	CDR3nt
many	-	TRBV2	TRBJ2-5	CASSGSLARETQYF	TGTGCCAGCAGTGGATCACTAGCAAGAGAGACCCAGTACTTC
-	-	TRBV27	TRBJ1-1	CASTSGAFF	TGTGCCAGCACTTCAGGCGCTTTCTTT
many	TRBD1	TRBV27	TRBJ1-3	CASKFGTDSGNTIYF	TGTGCCAGCAAGTTTGGGACAGACTCTGGAAACACCATATATTTT
few	TRBD1	TRBV3-1	TRBJ1-2	CASRGTGDVYTF	TGTGCCAGCAGAGGGACAGGGGATGTCTACACCTTC
many	-	TRBV12-3/TRBV12-4	TRBJ1-1	CASSLGGLTEAFF	TGTGCCAGCAGTTTAGGAGGACTCACTGAAGCTTTCTTT
-	-	TRBV11-3	TRBJ2-7	CASSLEGSGAYEQYF	TGTGCCAGCAGCTTAGAGGGTAGCGGAGCATACGAGCAGTACTTC
many	-	TRBV27	TRBJ1-1	CASRKLPNTEAFF	TGTGCCAGCAGAAAACTCCCGAACACTGAAGCTTTCTTT
many	-	TRBV3-1	TRBJ1-6	CASSAERAPLHF	TGTGCCAGCAGTGCAGAGAGGGCACCCCTCCACTTT
few	TRBD2	TRBV6-6	TRBJ2-7	CASSYRSGFPPYEQYF	TGTGCCAGCAGTTACCGTAGCGGGTTCCCCCCCTACGAGCAGTACTTC
-	-	TRBV5-1	TRBJ1-2	CASSSEGPFYGYTF	TGCGCCAGCAGCTCCGAGGGGCCATTCTATGGCTACACCTTC
few	TRBD1	TRBV29-1	TRBJ1-2	CSVEATGTGDGNYGYTF	TGCAGCGTTGAAGCCACCGGGACAGGGGATGGTAACTATGGCTACACCTTC
many	TRBD1	TRBV3-1	TRBJ1-2	CASSQDDRGNYGYTF	TGTGCCAGCAGCCAAGATGACAGGGGTAACTATGGCTACACCTTC
-	TRBD2	TRBV28	TRBJ2-3	CASSPLRTSDTQYF	TGTGCCAGCAGTCCCCTCCGGACTAGCGATACGCAGTATTTT